This T cell receptor (beta chain) came from a study of CD4 T cells in relation to SARS-CoV-2 and coronaviruses. The CDR3 covers 17 residues. Germline CDR1 KGHDR, CDR2 SFDVKD. Trimming at V came to 7 bases and at J to 4 bases, leaving 16 bases not matched to a gene. The protocol was immunoSEQ multiplex PCR, while the TCRdb copy is restricted to in-frame clones and leaves out a portion. The profile shows under 90,000 clones, approximately 93% of them singletons. Unexposed donor CD4+ T cells date from about 2011-2019, before the COVID-19 pandemic. The chain links TRBV24-1 to TRBJ2-7; 9 nucleotides align to TRBD1. This clonotype was sampled from a human donor in good health. What was sequenced was naive CD4+ T cells from PBMCs. Subset meaning: naive CD4+ T cells isolated by negative enrichment. CDR3 protein: CATRSHPSGQGIYEQYF. The CDR3 bases are TGTGCCACCAGATCGCACCCTTCGGGACAGGGTATTTACGAGCAGTACTTC.